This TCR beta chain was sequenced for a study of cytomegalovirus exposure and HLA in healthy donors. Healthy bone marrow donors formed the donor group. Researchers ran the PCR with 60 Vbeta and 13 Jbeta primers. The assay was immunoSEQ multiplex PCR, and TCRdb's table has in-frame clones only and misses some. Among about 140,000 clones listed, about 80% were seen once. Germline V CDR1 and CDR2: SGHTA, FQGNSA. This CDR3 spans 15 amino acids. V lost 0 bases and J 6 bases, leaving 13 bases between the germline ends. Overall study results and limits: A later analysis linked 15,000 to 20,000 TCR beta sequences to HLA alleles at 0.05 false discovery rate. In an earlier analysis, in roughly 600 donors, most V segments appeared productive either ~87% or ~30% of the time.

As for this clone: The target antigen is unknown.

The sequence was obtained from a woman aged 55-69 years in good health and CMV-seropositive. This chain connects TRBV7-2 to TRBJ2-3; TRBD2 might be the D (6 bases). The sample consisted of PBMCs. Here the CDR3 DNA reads TGTGCCAGCAGCTTAGCTCCCGGGAGTCCCGATACGCAGTATTTT. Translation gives CASSLAPGSPDTQYF.